This is a list of T cell receptor beta chains from one sample in a study of blood T cell repertoires in COVID-19. Profiling relied on immunoSEQ multiplex PCR, and the TCRdb table lists in-frame clones only, not all of them. This sample has hundreds of thousands of clones, with around nine tenths found just once. Material: peripheral blood. The receptor source for this set is a woman aged 60-75 years with COVID-19, enrolled during active disease. Both conserved end residues are part of each CDR3. D genes are given only for firm matches. Clone size is not always given. Where it is, it says once, few, many or a class for expanded clones.

clone size,V gene,D gene,J gene,CDR3 protein,CDR3 DNA
.,TRBV7-9,TRBD1,TRBJ1-1,CASSLGTGGETEAFF,TGTGCCAGCAGCCTCGGGACAGGGGGCGAAACTGAAGCTTTCTTT
.,TRBV7-3,.,TRBJ2-3,CASSPGNGDTQYF,TGTGCCAGCAGCCCAGGTAATGGAGATACGCAGTATTTT
once,TRBV19,TRBD1,TRBJ1-1,CASSQDRGRKAFF,TGTGCCAGTAGTCAAGACAGGGGGCGCAAAGCTTTCTTT
.,TRBV5-1,TRBD1,TRBJ2-2,CASSLFQTGGAGELFF,TGCGCCAGCAGCTTGTTTCAGACAGGGGGGGCCGGGGAGCTGTTTTTT
.,TRBV11-3,TRBD2,TRBJ2-2,CASSLAQLAGSNTGELFF,TGTGCCAGCAGCTTAGCTCAACTAGCGGGCTCGAACACCGGGGAGCTGTTTTTT
.,TRBV5-1,.,TRBJ1-6,CASGQPNSPLHF,TGCGCCAGCGGGCAGCCTAATTCACCCCTCCACTTT
.,TRBV15,.,TRBJ1-1,CATSRDYPRQDGDTEAFF,TGTGCCACCAGCAGAGATTACCCTAGACAGGACGGGGACACTGAAGCTTTCTTT
.,TRBV9,.,TRBJ2-2,CASSARTNTGELFF,TGTGCCAGCAGCGCTCGGACAAACACCGGGGAGCTGTTTTTT
few,TRBV5-5,.,TRBJ1-2,CASSFGGGAIANYGYTF,TGTGCCAGCAGCTTTGGGGGAGGGGCCATCGCTAACTATGGCTACACCTTC
few,TRBV3-1/TRBV3-2,TRBD2,TRBJ2-7,CASSPIAGVAYEQYF,TGTGCCAGCAGTCCAATAGCGGGGGTGGCCTACGAGCAGTACTTC
once,TRBV5-6,TRBD2,TRBJ2-5,CASNERGALQETQYF,TGTGCCAGCAACGAGCGGGGGGCCCTCCAAGAGACCCAGTACTTC
.,TRBV27,TRBD2,TRBJ2-5,CASSEGGLAVQETQYF,TGTGCCAGCAGCGAAGGGGGACTAGCGGTGCAAGAGACCCAGTACTTC
.,TRBV5-1,TRBD2,TRBJ2-3,CASSLGLDLSTDTQYF,TGCGCCAGCAGCCTAGGACTAGATCTCAGCACAGATACGCAGTATTTT
.,TRBV7-3,.,TRBJ2-2,CASSSSHGYTGELFF,TGTGCCAGCAGCTCGTCGCATGGCTACACCGGGGAGCTGTTTTTT
.,TRBV30,.,TRBJ2-5,CAWSLETQYF,TGTGCCTGGAGCCTAGAGACCCAGTACTTC
.,TRBV15,TRBD2,TRBJ2-3,CATSRDRLAGGGTDTQYF,TGTGCCACCAGCAGAGATAGACTAGCGGGGGGCGGCACAGATACGCAGTATTTT
.,TRBV7-3,.,TRBJ1-5,CASSQNAGDQPQHF,TGTGCCAGCAGCCAGAATGCAGGGGATCAGCCCCAGCATTTT
.,TRBV6-5,TRBD1,TRBJ1-5,CASSSRGQGDNQPQHF,TGTGCCAGCAGTTCTAGGGGACAGGGGGACAATCAGCCCCAGCATTTT
.,TRBV11-1,TRBD2,TRBJ2-7,CASSLEGLAGTEQYF,TGTGCCAGCAGCTTAGAGGGGCTAGCGGGGACCGAGCAGTACTTC
once,TRBV7-6,TRBD2,TRBJ2-3,CASSLVLLAGSTDTQYF,TGTGCCAGCAGCTTAGTACTACTAGCGGGGAGCACAGATACGCAGTATTTT
.,TRBV5-1,.,TRBJ2-5,CASSRNWRGKTQYF,TGCGCCAGCAGCAGAAACTGGAGGGGAAAGACCCAGTACTTC
.,TRBV7-2,TRBD2,TRBJ2-7,CASSSTTGGPNEQYF,TGTGCCAGCAGCTCGACCACGGGGGGGCCGAACGAGCAGTACTTC